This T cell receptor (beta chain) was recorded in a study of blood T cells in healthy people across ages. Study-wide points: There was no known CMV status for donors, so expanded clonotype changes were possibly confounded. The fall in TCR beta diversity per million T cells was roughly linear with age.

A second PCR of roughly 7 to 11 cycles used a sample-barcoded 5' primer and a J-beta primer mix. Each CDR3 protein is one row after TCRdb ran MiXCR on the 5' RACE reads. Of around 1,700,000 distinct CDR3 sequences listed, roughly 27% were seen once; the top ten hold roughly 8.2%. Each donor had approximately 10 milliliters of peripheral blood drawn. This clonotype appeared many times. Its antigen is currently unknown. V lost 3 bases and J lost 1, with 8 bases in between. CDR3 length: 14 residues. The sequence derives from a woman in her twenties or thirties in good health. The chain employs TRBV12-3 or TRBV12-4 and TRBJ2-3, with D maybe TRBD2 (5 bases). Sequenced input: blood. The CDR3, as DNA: TGTGCCAGCAGTTTTGAGCGGCGCACAGATACGCAGTATTTT. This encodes CASSFERRTDTQYF.